These 21 T cell receptor beta chains came from one sample sequenced in a study of T cell responses to AZD1222 COVID-19 vaccine. Sequencing used immunoSEQ multiplex PCR; TCRdb keeps in-frame clones, though not all of them. Of about 72,000 clones listed, around nine tenths are singletons. The sequences come from peripheral blood, collected on day 0 of AZD1222 vaccination. The receptors were sampled from an adult in good health.

This clone was detected ten times or more. The gene calls are TRBV28 and TRBJ2-5; TRBD2 matches 10 bases. This CDR3 spans 15 amino acids. CDR1 and CDR2 from the germline V gene are MDHEN and SYDVKM. Unmatched junction bases numbered 5, after V lost 2 bases and J lost 5 bases. The CDR3 is CASSLNSGGVETQYF. CDR3 bases: TGTGCCAGCAGTTTAAACAGCGGGGGGGTTGAGACCCAGTACTTC. Full variable domain (remainder filled in from reference TRBV28 and TRBJ2-5): DVKVTQSSRYLVKRTGEKVFLECVQDMDHENMFWYRQDPGLGLRLIYFSYDVKMKEKGDIPEGYSVSREKKERFSLILESASTNQTSMYLCASSLNSGGVETQYFGPGTRLLVL.

The rearrangement links TRBV7-9 to TRBJ2-1; D remains unclear. CDR3 size: 12 residues. V shed 5 bases and J shed 6 bases, with 8 bases lying between them. The germline gives CDR1 SEHNR, CDR2 FQNEAQ (reference sequence). CDR3 nucleotide sequence: TGTGCCAGCAGCCCCACAGTCAATGAGCAGTTCTTC. Translating it yields CASSPTVNEQFF. Complete variable domain (other parts from reference TRBV7-9 and TRBJ2-1): DTGVSQNPRHKITKRGQNVTFRCDPISEHNRLYWYRQTLGQGPEFLTYFQNEAQLEKSRLLSDRFSAERPKGSFSTLEIQRTEQGDSAMYLCASSPTVNEQFFGPGTRLTVL.

V usage is TRBV3-1 (or the pseudogene TRBV3-2) and J usage is TRBJ1-2; perhaps TRBD1 as D (6 bases). Trimming stripped 2 bases from V and 2 bases from J, with 12 bases between. The CDR3 has 15 amino acids. In germline, CDR1 is LGHDT, CDR2 YNNKEL (reference sequence). The CDR3 region is CASSQLAGANYGYTF. CDR3 coding DNA: TGTGCCAGCAGCCAACTTGCAGGGGCGAACTATGGCTACACCTTC.

The chain carries TRBV5-5 and TRBJ2-5; 8 bases match TRBD1. V shed 0 bases and J 3 bases; nucleotides not matched to a gene: 7. This CDR3 is built from 16 residues. CDR1 and CDR2 from the germline V gene are SGHKS and YYEKEE (reference sequence). The CDR3: CASSLADSGGEETQYF. As DNA, the CDR3 is TGTGCCAGCAGCTTGGCGGACTCAGGGGGCGAAGAGACCCAGTACTTC. The entire variable domain, with the rest obtained from reference TRBV5-5 and TRBJ2-5, is as follows: DAGVTQSPTHLIKTRGQQVTLRCSPISGHKSVSWYQQVLGQGPQFIFQYYEKEERGRGNFPDRFSARQFPNYSSELNVNALLLGDSALYLCASSLADSGGEETQYFGPGTRLLVL.

The chain combines TRBV11-1 with TRBJ2-7; 7 bases match TRBD2. Looked up from germline, CDR1 is SGHAT and CDR2 is FQDESV (reference sequence). The CDR3 is made up of 15 amino acids. V lost 1 base and J lost 2; bases outside the gene matches: 5. DNA of the CDR3: TGTGCCAGCAGCTTAGACGCTAGCGGACCCTACGAGCAGTACTTC. It translates to CASSLDASGPYEQYF.

J is TRBJ2-5 and V is TRBV19; 9 positions match TRBD2. CDR3 length: 19 amino acids. The germline gives CDR1 LNHDA, CDR2 SQIVND (reference sequence). Losses at the gene ends were 5 bases for V and 4 bases for J; bases not matched to a gene: 20. In DNA, the CDR3 is TGTGCCAGTAGTCTGACAGCCTTTACGGCGGGGGGGCCCGGAGAGACCCAGTACTTC. Translating gives CASSLTAFTAGGPGETQYF.

V and J are TRBV5-6 and TRBJ2-2, with 10 bases aligning to TRBD2. Trimming at V came to 4 bases and at J to 5 bases, leaving 8 bases not matched to a gene. This CDR3 contains 16 residues. Germline V gives CDR1 SGHDT, CDR2 YYEEEE. For the CDR3, the DNA is TGTGCCAGCAGCCCCCAAGCGGGGGGGCTGACCGGGGAGCTGTTTTTT. It specifies CASSPQAGGLTGELFF.

This clone was detected only once. This chain uses TRBV28 with TRBJ1-1, with D unclear. Germline loops: CDR1 MDHEN, CDR2 SYDVKM. There are 14 residues in the CDR3. Trimming removed 5 bases from V and 2 bases from J, with 12 bases in between. CDR3 sequence: CASSRFSFNTEAFF. The CDR3 coding sequence is TGTGCCAGCAGTCGGTTTAGTTTTAACACTGAAGCTTTCTTT.

CDR3 sequence reads: CAWSGQGYGYTF. The CDR3 DNA follows: TGTGCCTGGAGCGGACAGGGCTATGGCTACACCTTC. This chain links TRBV30 with TRBJ1-2, with 8 bases fitting TRBD1. Germline values: CDR1 GTSNPN, CDR2 SVGIG (reference sequence). Germline trimming cut 3 bases from V and 4 bases from J; bases unmatched to any gene: 1. The CDR3 runs 12 residues. Full variable domain (rest looked up from reference TRBV30 and TRBJ1-2): SQTIHQWPATLVQPVGSPLSLECTVEGTSNPNLYWYRQAAGRGLQLLFYSVGIGQISSEVPQNLSASRPQDRQFILSSKKLLLSDSGFYLCAWSGQGYGYTFGSGTRLTVV.

The chain has TRBV7-2 and TRBJ1-1; D not resolved. Looked up from germline, CDR1 is SGHTA and CDR2 is FQGNSA. V shed 5 bases and J shed 2 bases, with 0 bases lying between them. The length of the CDR3 is 10 residues. Here the CDR3 DNA reads TGTGCCAGCAGCAACACTGAAGCTTTCTTT. Its protein product is CASSNTEAFF. The whole variable domain, filled in from reference TRBV7-2 and TRBJ1-1, reads GAGVSQSPSNKVTEKGKDVELRCDPISGHTALYWYRQSLGQGLEFLIYFQGNSAPDKSGLPSDRFSAERTGGSVSTLTIQRTQQEDSAVYLCASSNTEAFFGQGTRLTVV.

This rearrangement joins TRBV5-1 to TRBJ2-2, with no clear D. The CDR3 is 13 residues long. Germline-derived CDR1 and CDR2 are SGHRS and YFSETQ. With 7 bases removed from V and 3 bases from J, the gap between germline ends came to 10 bases. CDR3 nucleotides: TGCGCCAGCTCTATTCAAGACACCGGGGAGCTGTTTTTT. This encodes CASSIQDTGELFF.

The CDR3 region is CASSSWDRERGYTF. The CDR3 DNA sequence: TGTGCCAGCAGTTCCTGGGACAGGGAACGAGGCTACACCTTC. This chain joins TRBV27 and TRBJ1-2, with 9 positions matching TRBD1. CDR1 MNHEY and CDR2 SMNVEV come from the germline V gene (reference sequence). V gave up 4 bases and J gave up 8 bases; unmatched junction bases: 8. This CDR3 comprises 14 residues.

This clone was observed a single time. The chain couples TRBV6-6 to TRBJ2-1, with D possibly being TRBD2 (5 bases). The V gene's germline CDR1 is MNHNY and CDR2 SVGAGI (reference sequence). Trimming cost V 6 bases and J 7 bases, with 25 bases left between them. The CDR3 is made up of 17 amino acids. The CDR3, as DNA: TGTGCCAGCAGCCGACCATCTGGGAGTGCAGCGCGGAATGAGCAGTTCTTC. Its translation: CASSRPSGSAARNEQFF.

This chain joins TRBV19 and TRBJ1-1; a weak D match, TRBD1 (5 bases). The germline V and J ends were trimmed by 8 bases and 4 bases, with 17 bases remaining between them. Germline CDR1 LNHDA, CDR2 SQIVND (reference sequence). CDR3 length: 14 amino acids. For the CDR3, the DNA is TGTGCCAGTCGTACTGGGGGATCCCTCACTGAAGCTTTCTTT. It translates to CASRTGGSLTEAFF.

In its sample, this clone was seen a few times. This sequence joins TRBV7-8 and TRBJ1-1; possible D gene TRBD1, 6 bases. Trimming removed 2 bases at V and 12 bases at J, with 22 bases between. The germline CDR1 and CDR2 sequences are SGHVS and FQNEAQ. This CDR3 contains 15 residues. This chain's CDR3 is CASSLRGPGQHPPFF. DNA for the CDR3: TGTGCCAGCAGCTTAAGAGGGCCGGGACAACATCCTCCTTTCTTT. Combining the CDR3 with reference TRBV7-8 and TRBJ1-1 gives the whole variable domain GAGVSQSPRYKVAKRGQDVALRCDPISGHVSLFWYQQALGQGPEFLTYFQNEAQLDKSGLPSDRFFAERPEGSVSTLKIQRTQQEDSAVYLCASSLRGPGQHPPFFGQGTRLTVV.

The chain couples TRBV6-5 to TRBJ1-2; D unresolved. Trimming shortened V by 7 bases and J by 5 bases, and 20 bases separated the two germline ends. Germline-derived CDR1 and CDR2 are MNHEY and SVGAGI. The CDR3 runs 15 residues. CDR3 DNA sequence: TGTGCCAGCACCGACTCTGTGGGGTTGGATTATGGCTACACCTTC. Amino acids: CASTDSVGLDYGYTF.

V and J are TRBV13 and TRBJ2-1; 11 positions agree with TRBD2. Per germline, CDR1 PRHDT and CDR2 FYEKMQ (reference sequence). The CDR3 runs 15 residues. With 2 bases clipped from V and 6 bases from J, the junction kept 3 bases outside the gene matches. The CDR3 loop is CASSLRLAGGNEQFF. The CDR3, as DNA: TGTGCCAGCAGCTTAAGGCTAGCGGGGGGCAATGAGCAGTTCTTC.

The V and J genes are TRBV9 and TRBJ2-7, with a possible D match to TRBD2 (6 bases). V was cut by 4 bases and J by 3 bases, with 14 bases left in between. The CDR3 has 14 amino acids. The germline gives CDR1 SGDLS, CDR2 YYNGEE. The CDR3 nucleotides read TGTGCCAGCAGCCAGGGACTCTCTAACTACGAGCAGTACTTC. It yields the protein CASSQGLSNYEQYF.

The chain uses TRBV13 and TRBJ1-1; D possibly corresponds to TRBD1 (6 bases). V lost 3 bases and J 0 bases, leaving 17 bases between the germline ends. Germline values: CDR1 PRHDT, CDR2 FYEKMQ (reference sequence). The CDR3 spans 17 residues. The CDR3 coding sequence is TGTGCCAGCAGCTTCATAGGGGGGTCACTTATGAACACTGAAGCTTTCTTT. Protein product: CASSFIGGSLMNTEAFF.

The gene calls are TRBV2 and TRBJ2-4, with 7 bases matching TRBD2. V gave up 8 bases and J gave up 0 bases; unmatched junction bases: 7. Germline V gene data show CDR1 as SNHLY and CDR2 as FYNNEI. CDR3 length equals 15 residues. CDR3 DNA: TGTGCCAGCGGTCCCGGGGGGATAGCCAAAAACATTCAGTACTTC. This codes for CASGPGGIAKNIQYF.

The chain carries TRBV18 and TRBJ1-1; the match to TRBD1 covers 8 bases. This CDR3 comprises 14 residues. Germline trimming cut 5 bases from V and 7 bases from J; bases unmatched to any gene: 9. CDR1 and CDR2 (germline): KGHSH, LQKENI. The CDR3 bases are TGTGCCAGCTCATTTCGACAGGGGCTTGATGAAGCTTTCTTT. Protein product: CASSFRQGLDEAFF.